The 10 T cell receptor beta chains below all came from one sample that was sequenced in a study of T cell responses to AZD1222 COVID-19 vaccine (dated by TCRdb to the early 2020s). Library generation was performed with the immunoSEQ multiplex PCR assay. TCRdb took over this immuneACCESS table, retaining in-frame rearrangements with V and J assigned. Such tables are incomplete; in checked studies, under half of the missing clones stem from an unresolved V gene, and the remainder is unexplained. The sample profile shows about 120,000 clones; around 84% of them were found once. The top ten hold 20% to 25% of the sample. Taken with the paper, the label for time point translates to: baseline before first vaccination. Source: peripheral blood, taken on day 0 of AZD1222 vaccination. The source of these receptors is an adult in good health.

The V gene is TRBV4-3, the J gene TRBJ2-1; the D is unclear. The germline CDR1 and CDR2 sequences are LGHNA and YSLEER. The length of the CDR3 is 15 residues. V was shortened by 0 bases and J by 2 bases, with 8 bases between the two germline ends. Written as DNA, the CDR3 is TGCGCCAGCAGCCAAGATAGTGGAGCCTACAATGAGCAGTTCTTC. Protein product: CASSQDSGAYNEQFF.

The V call is TRBV5-4, the J call TRBJ2-1; D might be TRBD1 or TRBD2, each matching 6 bases. Between the trimmed V and J ends, which lost 4 bases and 3 bases, there was a span of 14 bases. The length of the CDR3 is 15 residues. From germline, CDR1 is SGHNT and CDR2 YYREEE (reference sequence). CDR3 sequence (DNA): TGTGCCAGCAGCCCGTCGGGGGCCTACTACAATGAGCAGTTCTTC. Protein: CASSPSGAYYNEQFF.

V and J are TRBV7-2 and TRBJ1-6, with unresolved D. Trimming removed 2 bases at V and 7 bases at J, with 9 bases between. The germline V gene has CDR1 SGHTA and CDR2 FQGNSA. There are 14 residues in the CDR3. CDR3: CASSLWVTNSPLHF. CDR3 DNA sequence: TGTGCCAGCAGCTTATGGGTGACGAATTCACCCCTCCACTTT. Complete variable domain (other parts from reference TRBV7-2 and TRBJ1-6): GAGVSQSPSNKVTEKGKDVELRCDPISGHTALYWYRQSLGQGLEFLIYFQGNSAPDKSGLPSDRFSAERTGGSVSTLTIQRTQQEDSAVYLCASSLWVTNSPLHFGNGTRLTVT.

The chain combines TRBV28 with TRBJ1-6; possible D gene TRBD1, 5 bases. The germline V and J ends were trimmed by 1 base and 3 bases, with 7 bases remaining between them. CDR3 size: 15 residues. Germline loops: CDR1 MDHEN, CDR2 SYDVKM. CDR3 sequence reads: CASSLSGFYNSPLHF. CDR3 nucleotide sequence: TGTGCCAGCAGTTTATCAGGGTTCTATAATTCACCCCTCCACTTT. Full variable domain (outside the CDR3, taken from reference TRBV28 and TRBJ1-6): DVKVTQSSRYLVKRTGEKVFLECVQDMDHENMFWYRQDPGLGLRLIYFSYDVKMKEKGDIPEGYSVSREKKERFSLILESASTNQTSMYLCASSLSGFYNSPLHFGNGTRLTVT.

This sequence joins TRBV18 and TRBJ2-2, with D unclear. Germline CDR1 reads KGHSH; CDR2 reads LQKENI. CDR3 size: 12 residues. V shed 3 bases and J shed 6 bases, with 5 bases lying between them. CDR3 coding DNA: TGTGCCAGCTCACCTCCGTCCGGGGAGCTGTTTTTT. Residues: CASSPPSGELFF. Filled out from reference TRBV18 and TRBJ2-2, the complete variable domain reads NAGVMQNPRHLVRRRGQEARLRCSPMKGHSHVYWYRQLPEEGLKFMVYLQKENIIDESGMPKERFSAEFPKEGPSILRIQQVVRGDSAAYFCASSPPSGELFFGEGSRLTVL.

This clone appeared once. The same CDR3 is also encoded by other DNA sequences in this sample. This chain connects TRBV5-1 to TRBJ1-3; D is uncertain. CDR3 length: 14 residues. From germline, CDR1 is SGHRS and CDR2 YFSETQ. The V and J ends lost 0 bases and 0 bases respectively, with 4 bases between them. CDR3 bases: TGCGCCAGCAGCTTGGGCTCCTCTGGAAACACCATATATTTT. Translation gives CASSLGSSGNTIYF.

The chain joins TRBV28 to TRBJ2-3, with TRBD1 matching over 7 bases. Germline V lookup: CDR1 MDHEN, CDR2 SYDVKM. This CDR3 region has 15 residues. The V segment lost 7 bases and the J segment 1 base; nucleotides outside the gene matches: 8. The CDR3 DNA sequence: TGTGCCAGCATGGAACTTACAGGGGGCACAGATACGCAGTATTTT. Residues: CASMELTGGTDTQYF. Variable domain in full (rest from reference TRBV28 and TRBJ2-3): DVKVTQSSRYLVKRTGEKVFLECVQDMDHENMFWYRQDPGLGLRLIYFSYDVKMKEKGDIPEGYSVSREKKERFSLILESASTNQTSMYLCASMELTGGTDTQYFGPGTRLTVL.

This rearrangement joins TRBV28 to TRBJ1-4; a weak D match, TRBD1 (5 bases). This CDR3 is 15 amino acids long. The germline V gene has CDR1 MDHEN and CDR2 SYDVKM. The V gene lost 5 bases and the J gene lost 8 bases, with 18 bases spanning the gap. CDR3 residues: CASSDSERRREKLFF. In nucleotides, the CDR3 is TGTGCCAGCAGTGACAGCGAGAGAAGGAGGGAAAAACTGTTTTTT.

The table lists this clone with a few counts. The genes are TRBV10-2 and TRBJ2-1; the D is unclear. Germline V gene lookup returns CDR1 WSHSY and CDR2 SAAADI. The CDR3 length is 15 residues. Trimming took 2 bases from V and 2 from J, leaving 10 bases between them. The CDR3 DNA sequence: TGCGCCAGCAGTGAGAATGGGCCGACCTACAATGAGCAGTTCTTC. Translated, it gives CASSENGPTYNEQFF.

This chain connects TRBV3-1 (or the pseudogene TRBV3-2) to TRBJ1-1, with D possibly TRBD1 on 6 matching bases. The CDR3 covers 16 residues. CDR1 LGHDT and CDR2 YNNKEL come from the germline V gene (reference sequence). Trimming pared 0 bases from V and 4 bases from J, leaving 15 bases between. The CDR3 loop is CASSQDWAGAGTEAFF. The CDR3 DNA reads as TGTGCCAGCAGCCAAGATTGGGCAGGGGCGGGCACTGAAGCTTTCTTT.